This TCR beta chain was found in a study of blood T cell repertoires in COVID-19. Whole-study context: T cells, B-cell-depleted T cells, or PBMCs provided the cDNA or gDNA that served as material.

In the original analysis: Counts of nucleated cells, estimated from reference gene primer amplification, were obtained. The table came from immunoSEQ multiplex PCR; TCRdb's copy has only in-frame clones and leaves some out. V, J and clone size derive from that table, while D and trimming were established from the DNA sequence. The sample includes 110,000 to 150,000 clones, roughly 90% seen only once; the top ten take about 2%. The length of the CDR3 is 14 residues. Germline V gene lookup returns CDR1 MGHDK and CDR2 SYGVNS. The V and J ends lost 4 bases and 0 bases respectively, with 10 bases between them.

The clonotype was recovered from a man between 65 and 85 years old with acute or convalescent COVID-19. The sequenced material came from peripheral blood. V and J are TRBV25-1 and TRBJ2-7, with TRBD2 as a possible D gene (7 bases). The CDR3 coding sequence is TGTGCCAGCAGTGGAGGGGGGGGCTCCTACGAGCAGTACTTC. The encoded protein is CASSGGGGSYEQYF.